Sequencing of this T cell receptor (beta chain) was carried out in a study of naive and memory T cell subsets. Study results and caveats: Gini index rose across naive, CM, EM and EMRA in CD4 and CD8. A few larger clonotypes appeared in naive repertoires, especially CD8, possibly memory cells re-expressing CD45RA. TCR abundance followed a power law differing between naive and memory subsets.

With respect to this clonotype: Its specificity is not known.

This CDR3 spans 15 amino acids. V lost 5 bases, J lost 5 bases, and 9 bases stayed unmatched. Germline-derived CDR1 and CDR2 are LNHDA and SQIVND (reference sequence). Both TRBC1 and TRBC2 were covered by a beta constant-region primer of two equimolar oligonucleotides. Four rounds of PCR amplified the ligated cDNA using nested alpha and beta constant-region primers plus SP2. TCRdb recomputed calls from the UMI-ligation and nested PCR reads with MiXCR, one row per CDR3 protein. The sample consists of roughly 100,000 distinct CDR3 sequences, approximately 15% of them appearing once. Four subsets defined by CD45RA and CD27 were sorted after CD3, CD4, CD8 and live/dead staining.

The V and J genes are TRBV19 and TRBJ2-7, with TRBD2 matching over 10 bases. Sequenced material: naive CD8+ T cells from blood. This receptor was taken from a human donor in good health. This chain's CDR3 is CASSSQREGRHEQYF. CDR3 nucleotides: TGTGCCAGTAGTTCCCAGCGGGAGGGCCGCCACGAGCAGTACTTC. The full variable domain, in which reference TRBV19 and TRBJ2-7 provide the parts outside the CDR3, is DGGITQSPKYLFRKEGQNVTLSCEQNLNHDAMYWYRQDPGQGLRLIYYSQIVNDFQKGDIAEGYSVSREKKESFPLTVTSAQKNPTAFYLCASSSQREGRHEQYFGPGTRLTVT.